This is a list of T cell receptor beta chains from one sample in a study of CD8 T cells in Susac syndrome. A single record per CDR3 protein comes from TCRdb applying MiXCR to the immunoSEQ multiplex PCR reads. The data hold approximately 190,000 distinct CDR3 sequences, with nearly 95% observed a single time. The specimen was CD4+ T cells from PBMCs. Source of these receptors: a human donor with multiple sclerosis. The CDR3 runs from the conserved cysteine through the conserved F or W. Each record gives: J gene, V gene, clone size, D gene, CDR3 protein, CDR3 DNA. D genes are given only for firm matches. Clone sizes are given selectively: once, few, many, or a class where the clone is expanded.

>TRBJ2-5|TRBV24-1|once|NA
CATSRGKGRLHGGETQYF
TGTGCCACCAGTCGCGGTAAGGGGCGACTCCATGGGGGAGAGACCCAGTACTTC
>TRBJ2-7|TRBV18|few|NA
CASSENYEQYF
TGTGCCAGCTCAGAGAACTACGAGCAGTACTTC
>TRBJ2-7|TRBV2|NA|TRBD2
CASSQRRGNEQYF
TGTGCCAGCAGTCAAAGGCGGGGGAACGAGCAGTACTTC
>TRBJ2-7|TRBV3-1|once|NA
CASSHQGLVSYEQYF
TGTGCCAGCAGCCACCAGGGACTTGTATCCTACGAGCAGTACTTC
>TRBJ1-4|TRBV11-2|NA|NA
CASSFLATNEKLFF
TGTGCCAGCAGCTTCCTCGCCACTAATGAAAAACTGTTTTTT
>TRBJ2-1|TRBV25-1|NA|NA
CASSEWGGRGDNEQFF
TGTGCCAGCAGTGAATGGGGCGGGCGGGGAGACAATGAGCAGTTCTTC
>TRBJ2-5|TRBV7-9|NA|NA
CASSLRTRQETQYF
TGTGCCAGCAGCTTAAGGACCCGCCAGGAGACCCAGTACTTC
>TRBJ2-7|TRBV7-2|NA|NA
CASSLVPWGSEQYF
TGTGCCAGCAGCTTAGTACCGTGGGGCTCCGAGCAGTACTTC
>TRBJ1-6|TRBV27|NA|NA
CASSLDPGATYNSPLHF
TGTGCCAGCAGTTTAGACCCAGGGGCGACCTATAATTCACCCCTCCACTTT
>TRBJ2-7|TRBV15|once|NA
CATSRDLYAVSSEQYF
TGTGCCACCAGCAGAGATCTTTACGCAGTCTCGAGCGAGCAGTACTTC
>TRBJ2-3|TRBV7-2|NA|NA
CASSLAAREDTQYF
TGTGCCAGCAGCTTAGCGGCCAGGGAGGATACGCAGTATTTT
>TRBJ1-1|TRBV20-1|NA|NA
CSAIPPNTEAFF
TGCAGCGCCATCCCGCCGAACACTGAAGCTTTCTTT
>TRBJ1-2|TRBV30|NA|NA
CAGYGGAYGYTF
TGTGCCGGATACGGGGGCGCCTATGGCTACACCTTC
>TRBJ1-6|TRBV6-5|once|NA
CASRRLLANSPLHF
TGTGCCAGCAGGAGACTCCTAGCGAATTCACCCCTCCACTTT
>TRBJ1-5|TRBV3-1|once|NA
CASSHSQQPQHF
TGTGCCAGCAGCCATTCCCAACAGCCCCAGCATTTT
>TRBJ1-6|TRBV19|NA|NA
CASSIGEPSNSPLHF
TGTGCCAGTAGTATCGGGGAGCCGAGTAATTCACCCCTCCACTTT
>TRBJ2-1|TRBV27|NA|NA
CASRSSPSYNEQFF
TGTGCCAGCAGGTCTAGCCCCTCCTACAATGAGCAGTTCTTC